Following are 20 T cell receptor beta chains from one sample sequenced in a study of blood T cells in healthy people across ages. Sample-barcoded 5' priming and a J-beta primer mix drove a second PCR of roughly 7 to 11 cycles. One entry per CDR3 protein, called by TCRdb with MiXCR from the 5' RACE reads. Of hundreds of thousands of distinct CDR3 sequences detected, 58% appear once; the ten largest clones hold approximately 20%. Input material: blood. These receptors all come from a young man in good health.

The chain combines TRBV4-3 with TRBJ2-1, with TRBD2 matching over 11 bases. V gave up 1 base and J gave up 5 bases; unmatched junction bases: 4. The CDR3 is made up of 16 amino acids. The germline gives CDR1 LGHNA, CDR2 YSLEER. The CDR3 DNA is TGCGCCAGCAGCCAAGGCCTAGCGGGAGGTCACAATGAGCAGTTCTTC. It is translated as CASSQGLAGGHNEQFF.

This clonotype was detected only a few times. The chain couples TRBV4-2 to TRBJ2-5; the match to TRBD2 covers 8 bases. The DNA end favors TRBJ2-7, so the J call may be wrong. The germline V gene encodes CDR1 LGHNA and CDR2 YNFKEQ. CDR3 length: 14 amino acids. CDR3 DNA sequence: TGTGCCAGCAGCCACGGACTAGCCGGCGACGAGCAGTACTTC. Amino acids: CASSHGLAGDEQYF.

This chain links TRBV7-2 with TRBJ2-5; D is undetermined. Germline CDR1 reads SGHTA; CDR2 reads FQGNSA. V lost 5 bases to trimming and J lost 5 bases, with 12 bases between them. The CDR3 contains 13 residues. The CDR3 sequence is CASSPFPVETQYF. The CDR3 nucleotides read TGTGCCAGCAGCCCCTTTCCCGTTGAGACCCAGTACTTC.

CDR3 loop: CASSLRTTNQPQHF. The CDR3 coding sequence is TGTGCCAGCAGCTTGAGGACGACCAATCAGCCCCAGCATTTT. The rearrangement uses TRBV5-6 and TRBJ1-5; D uncertain. The CDR3 totals 14 residues. Germline V gives CDR1 SGHDT, CDR2 YYEEEE. V was clipped by 1 base and J by 3 bases, with 8 bases between them.

This clonotype was recorded a few times. This chain uses TRBV10-3 with TRBJ1-4, with D uncertain. V was cut by 2 bases and J by 8 bases, with 6 bases left in between. The germline CDR1 and CDR2 sequences are ENHRY and SYGVKD. This CDR3 has 12 residues. The CDR3 nucleotides read TGTGCCATCAGTGAGAGAGGGGAAAAACTGTTTTTT. Translated, it gives CAISERGEKLFF.

This clonotype has a handful of counts. The chain couples TRBV28 to TRBJ2-7; weak D call: TRBD1 (6 bases). Trimming stripped 5 bases from V and 3 bases from J, with 20 bases between. Germline V gives CDR1 MDHEN, CDR2 SYDVKM. The CDR3 totals 16 residues. CDR3 region: CASSLRLQGPSYEQYF. CDR3 bases: TGTGCCAGCAGTCTTCGACTACAGGGACCCAGCTACGAGCAGTACTTC.

A note on this clonotype: One end of the junction varies from germline; a read error may be responsible. The rearrangement uses TRBV3-1 and TRBJ2-3; 13 nucleotides agree with TRBD2. The CDR3 extends over 19 amino acids. CDR1 and CDR2 (germline): LGHDT, YNNKEL (reference sequence). This CDR3 reads CASSSRTSGGPSSTDAQYF. The CDR3 DNA reads TGTGCCAGCAGCTCCAGGACTAGCGGGGGCCCTTCTAGCACAGATGCGCAGTATTTT.

The rearrangement joins TRBV5-1 to TRBJ2-7; D ambiguous. From germline, CDR1 is SGHRS and CDR2 YFSETQ. V was cut by 2 bases and J by 3 bases, with 12 bases left in between. The CDR3 sequence is 14 residues long. The CDR3 spells CASSFRGIDYEQYF. The CDR3 region has the DNA TGCGCCAGCAGCTTCCGTGGGATCGACTACGAGCAGTACTTC.

The CDR3 loop is CASSQDSGPAGYTF. CDR3 DNA sequence: TGTGCCAGCAGCCAAGACTCGGGACCGGCCGGCTACACCTTC. The chain has TRBV28 and TRBJ1-2; tentative D call: TRBD1 (5 bases). This CDR3 has 14 residues. The ends were cut back, 6 bases at V and 8 bases at J, with 19 bases in the middle. Looked up from germline, CDR1 is MDHEN and CDR2 is SYDVKM.

In nucleotides, the CDR3 is TGTGCCACCACTAGCTCCTACAATGAGCAGTACTTC. It encodes CATTSSYNEQYF. This sequence joins TRBV3-1 and TRBJ2-1; D perhaps matches TRBD2 (6 bases). The J call may not be correct, given that the DNA end is closer to TRBJ2-7. The CDR3 spans 12 residues. Germline loops: CDR1 LGHDT, CDR2 YNNKEL (reference sequence).

The rearrangement joins TRBV20-1 to TRBJ2-5; D may be TRBD2 (5 bases). The length of the CDR3 is 16 residues. V lost 6 bases to trimming and J lost 1 base, with 21 bases between them. Looked up from germline, CDR1 is DFQATT and CDR2 is SNEGSKA (reference sequence). The CDR3 coding sequence is TGCAGTGCAACCCGGGATCAGGACCCCGGCCAAGAGACCCAGTACTTC. Translation gives CSATRDQDPGQETQYF.

V and J are TRBV10-3 and TRBJ2-1; D is perhaps TRBD2 (6 bases). Germline V gene lookup returns CDR1 ENHRY and CDR2 SYGVKD. The CDR3 is 12 amino acids. The V end lost 10 bases, the J end lost 5 bases, and 12 bases lay between the germline ends. CDR3 residues: CATRGNDNEQFF. The CDR3 coding sequence is TGTGCCACCCGGGGGAATGACAATGAGCAGTTCTTC.

The chain employs TRBV4-1 and TRBJ2-7, with no clear D. This CDR3 has 15 residues. V was cut by 0 bases and J by 6 bases, with 15 bases left in between. CDR1 is MGHRA, CDR2 YSYEKL, per germline. The CDR3 loop is CASSQDSSSGLEQYF. The CDR3 region has the DNA TGCGCCAGCAGCCAAGACAGCTCCAGTGGCCTCGAGCAGTACTTC.

The chain joins TRBV6-6 to TRBJ2-1, with TRBD2 identical over 7 bases. The length of the CDR3 is 16 residues. The J segment lost 6 bases and the V segment lost 8 bases, leaving 16 bases of the junction unmatched. CDR1 MNHNY and CDR2 SVGAGI come from the germline V gene (reference sequence). The CDR3 DNA sequence: TGTGCCAGCCTCCTGGGGGGGGATCAAGCTGGCAATGAGCAGTTCTTC. This translates into CASLLGGDQAGNEQFF.

This clonotype was picked up many times. The gene calls are TRBV12-3 or TRBV12-4 and TRBJ1-1; D gene uncertain. This CDR3 is built from 16 residues. V lost 0 bases to trimming and J lost 4 bases, with 15 bases between them. This CDR3 reads CASSLAVGGFPTEAFF. CDR3 nucleotides: TGTGCCAGCAGTTTAGCAGTTGGAGGGTTCCCCACTGAAGCTTTCTTT.

In its sample, this clonotype was seen a few times. The V and J genes are TRBV5-1 and TRBJ2-7; D possibly corresponds to TRBD2 (5 bases). Trimming cost V 4 bases and J 6 bases, with 14 bases left between them. The CDR3 covers 13 residues. Per germline, CDR1 SGHRS and CDR2 YFSETQ. DNA for the CDR3: TGCGCCAGCAGCCCTAAAGCGGAAGGCGAGCAGTACTTC. The encoded protein is CASSPKAEGEQYF.

The CDR3 protein is CASSVSAETSYEQYF. The CDR3 region has the DNA TGTGCCAGCAGCGTATCGGCGGAGACGTCCTACGAGCAGTACTTC. This rearrangement joins TRBV9 to TRBJ2-7; unclear D gene. The CDR3 covers 15 residues. Trimming pared 1 base from V and 1 base from J, leaving 12 bases between. Germline V CDR1 and CDR2: SGDLS, YYNGEE.

This clonotype was seen a handful of times. The V call is TRBV6-5, the J call TRBJ2-7, with no clear D. V lost 11 bases and J 2 bases, leaving 13 bases between the germline ends. Germline values: CDR1 MNHEY, CDR2 SVGAGI. This CDR3 contains 12 residues. As DNA, the CDR3 is TGTGCCCACCGGCGAAATACCTACGAGCAGTACTTC. Translation: CAHRRNTYEQYF.

The chain recombines TRBV24-1 with TRBJ2-5, with TRBD2 matching 8 bases. This CDR3 comprises 13 residues. V lost 6 bases, J lost 4 bases, and 3 bases stayed unmatched. CDR1 is KGHDR and CDR2 is SFDVKD in the germline V gene. This chain's CDR3 is CATSPAGVETQYF. CDR3 DNA: TGTGCCACCAGTCCAGCGGGGGTAGAGACCCAGTACTTC.

This clonotype was detected only once. The V call is TRBV7-2, the J call TRBJ2-3; 7 nucleotides match TRBD1. The germline V gene has CDR1 SGHTA and CDR2 FQGNSA. This CDR3 spans 15 amino acids. The V and J ends lost 4 bases and 2 bases, in that order; junction bases with no gene match: 6. CDR3 sequence: CASSSDRFSTDTQYF. CDR3 DNA: TGTGCCAGCAGCTCGGACAGGTTCTCCACAGATACGCAGTATTTT.